The sequence of this T cell receptor (beta chain) was determined in a study of blood T cell repertoires in COVID-19. Repertoires were generated with immunoSEQ multiplex PCR, while TCRdb's copy carries only in-frame clones and drops some. The sample lists roughly 25,000 clones; around two thirds were seen once. Germline values: CDR1 MNHEY, CDR2 SVGAGI. The CDR3 runs 11 residues. The V and J ends lost 6 bases and 3 bases respectively, with 5 bases between them. Sequenced input: peripheral blood. The TCR comes from a man in his fifties or sixties with active or convalescent COVID-19. This rearrangement joins TRBV6-5 to TRBJ1-1; possibly TRBD1 for D (5 bases). The CDR3 region is CASRGDTEAFF. CDR3 in DNA: TGTGCCAGCAGAGGGGACACTGAAGCTTTCTTT.